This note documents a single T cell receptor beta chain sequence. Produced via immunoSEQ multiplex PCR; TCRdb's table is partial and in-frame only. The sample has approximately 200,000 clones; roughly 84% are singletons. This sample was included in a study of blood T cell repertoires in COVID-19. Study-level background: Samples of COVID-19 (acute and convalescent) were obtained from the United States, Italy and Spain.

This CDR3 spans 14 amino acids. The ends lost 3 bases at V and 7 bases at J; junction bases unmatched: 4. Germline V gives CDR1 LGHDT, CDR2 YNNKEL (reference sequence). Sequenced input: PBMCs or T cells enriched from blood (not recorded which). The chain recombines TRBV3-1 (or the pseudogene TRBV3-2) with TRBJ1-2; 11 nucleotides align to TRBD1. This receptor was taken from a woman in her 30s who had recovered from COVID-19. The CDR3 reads CASSQGDRGVGYTF. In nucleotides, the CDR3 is TGTGCCAGCAGCCAGGGGGACAGGGGGGTTGGCTACACCTTC.